This TCR beta chain stems from a study of T-cell memory formation after mild COVID-19. TCRdb analysed the 5' RACE reads with MiXCR anew, one entry per CDR3 protein. The table shows fewer than 250,000 distinct CDR3 sequences, with roughly 30% occurring only once. This CDR3 comprises 13 residues. The germline gives CDR1 SGHTA, CDR2 FQGNSA. As to this clonotype: The junction and the germline gene differ at one end; a read error may be behind it.

The chain links TRBV7-2 to TRBJ2-3; the match to TRBD2 covers 9 bases. The sequencing sample was made of PBMCs or a T cell subset sorted from them (not recorded which). This clonotype originated in an adult woman who had mild COVID-19 (a few samples of this study predate the infection). Cell type and time point are not known. The DNA of the CDR3 is TGTGCCAGCAGCTTAGCTTCCAGCGGGGGGCCCCATTTT. It yields the protein CASSLASSGGPHF. The complete variable domain, with remaining parts taken from reference TRBV7-2 and TRBJ2-3, reads GAGVSQSPSNKVTEKGKDVELRCDPISGHTALYWYRQSLGQGLEFLIYFQGNSAPDKSGLPSDRFSAERTGGSVSTLTIQRTQQEDSAVYLCASSLASSGGPHFGPGTRLTVL.